This is a list of T cell receptor beta chains from one sample in a study of STAT5B mutations in CD4+ large granular lymphocyte leukemia. Method: immunoSEQ multiplex PCR; TCRdb's copy keeps in-frame clones and lacks some. The table lists tens of thousands of clones, roughly four fifths of them singletons. The sample was CD4+ T cells from blood buffy coats. These receptors were taken from a human donor in good health. Each CDR3 is given with its conserved first and last residue. D genes are given only for firm matches.

v_call	d_call	j_call	cdr3_aa	cdr3_nt
TRBV5-6	TRBD1	TRBJ2-7	CASSLPGQGSYEQYF	TGTGCCAGCAGCTTGCCGGGACAGGGTTCCTACGAGCAGTACTTC
TRBV5-4	NA	TRBJ1-1	CASSWDTQPGTEAFF	TGTGCCAGCAGCTGGGACACCCAGCCGGGCACTGAAGCTTTCTTT
TRBV28	TRBD1	TRBJ1-5	CASTHGQGGRSQHF	TGTGCCAGCACTCATGGACAGGGAGGTAGGTCCCAGCATTTT
TRBV7-3	NA	TRBJ2-1	CASSPTRESGALNEQFF	TGTGCCAGCAGCCCGACCAGGGAGTCGGGGGCGTTAAATGAGCAGTTCTTC
TRBV5-1	NA	TRBJ1-3	CASSLVPRSGNTIYF	TGCGCCAGCAGCTTGGTGCCGCGCTCTGGAAACACCATATATTTT
TRBV7-9	NA	TRBJ2-3	CASSPAVVGTDTQYF	TGTGCCAGCAGCCCCGCAGTGGTAGGGACAGATACGCAGTATTTT
TRBV2	NA	TRBJ2-3	CASRRDFGTDTQYF	TGTGCCAGCAGAAGGGATTTTGGCACAGATACGCAGTATTTT
TRBV7-4	NA	TRBJ2-7	CASSLSSQSRYF	TGTGCCAGCAGCTTAAGTTCGCAGTCGCGGTACTTC
TRBV6-5	TRBD1	TRBJ1-4	CASRGTGGAGEKLFF	TGTGCCAGCAGGGGCACAGGGGGCGCTGGGGAAAAACTGTTTTTT
TRBV19	NA	TRBJ2-7	CASSGGFYPSYEQYF	TGTGCCAGTAGTGGAGGATTCTACCCGTCCTACGAGCAGTACTTC
TRBV5-4	NA	TRBJ2-1	CASSLAGGAQYNEQFF	TGTGCCAGCAGCTTGGCGGGCGGGGCCCAATACAATGAGCAGTTCTTC
TRBV7-2	TRBD1	TRBJ1-2	CASSLGPGQGYGYTF	TGTGCCAGCAGCTTAGGACCGGGACAGGGGTATGGCTACACCTTC
TRBV5-1	TRBD2	TRBJ2-3	CASSLGLAESTDTQYF	TGCGCCAGCAGCTTGGGACTAGCGGAAAGCACAGATACGCAGTATTTT
TRBV9	NA	TRBJ1-4	CASNLPRGTTNEKLFF	TGTGCCAGCAACCTCCCTCGGGGGACAACTAATGAAAAACTGTTTTTT
TRBV5-4	TRBD2	TRBJ2-7	CASSFAGVRNYEQYF	TGTGCCAGCAGCTTTGCGGGAGTCCGGAACTACGAGCAGTACTTC
TRBV11-2	NA	TRBJ2-5	CASSSGAQETQYF	TGTGCCAGCAGCTCCGGTGCGCAAGAGACCCAGTACTTC
TRBV7-8	TRBD1	TRBJ2-7	CASSWAMGQGRTGGEQYF	TGTGCCAGCAGCTGGGCCATGGGACAGGGGCGAACCGGGGGCGAGCAGTACTTC
TRBV6-1	NA	TRBJ2-7	CASRRGSSYEQYF	TGTGCCAGCAGAAGGGGGTCCTCCTACGAGCAGTACTTC
TRBV5-4	NA	TRBJ2-1	CASIGAGNEQFF	TGTGCCAGCATCGGAGCCGGGAATGAGCAGTTCTTC
TRBV6-5	NA	TRBJ2-3	CASSYSPGRITDTQYF	TGTGCCAGCAGTTATTCGCCGGGACGGATCACAGATACGCAGTATTTT
TRBV7-9	NA	TRBJ2-7	CASSPQGGGSYEQYF	TGTGCCAGCAGCCCACAGGGAGGGGGCTCCTACGAGCAGTACTTC
TRBV10-3	TRBD1	TRBJ1-1	CAISEGGGMNTEAFF	TGTGCCATCAGTGAGGGAGGGGGCATGAACACTGAAGCTTTCTTT
TRBV9	TRBD1	TRBJ1-1	CASSVQGGTEAFF	TGTGCCAGCAGCGTACAGGGGGGTACTGAAGCTTTCTTT
TRBV7-3	TRBD1	TRBJ1-2	CASSLSRDSDGYTF	TGTGCCAGCAGCTTAAGCCGGGACAGTGATGGCTACACCTTC
TRBV27	TRBD1	TRBJ1-1	CASSIRTGVGTEAFF	TGTGCCAGCAGCATACGGACAGGTGTTGGGACTGAAGCTTTCTTT